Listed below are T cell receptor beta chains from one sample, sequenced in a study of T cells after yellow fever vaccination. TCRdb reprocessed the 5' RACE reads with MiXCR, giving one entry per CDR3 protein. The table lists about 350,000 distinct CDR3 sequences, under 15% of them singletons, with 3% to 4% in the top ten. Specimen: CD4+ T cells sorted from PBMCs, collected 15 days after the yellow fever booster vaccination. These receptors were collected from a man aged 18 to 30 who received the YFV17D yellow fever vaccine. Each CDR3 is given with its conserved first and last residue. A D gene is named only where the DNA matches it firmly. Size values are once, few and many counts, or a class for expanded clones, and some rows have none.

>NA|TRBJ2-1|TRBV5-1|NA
CASSRLAYNEQFF
TGCGCCAGCAGCCGGCTAGCGTACAATGAGCAGTTCTTC
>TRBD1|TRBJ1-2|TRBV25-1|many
CATVDRVLGGYTF
TGTGCCACTGTGGACAGGGTCCTTGGTGGCTACACCTTC
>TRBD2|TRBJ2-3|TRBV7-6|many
CASSLIAGANTDTQYF
TGTGCCAGCAGCCTAATAGCGGGGGCCAACACAGATACGCAGTATTTT
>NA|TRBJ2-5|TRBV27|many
CASSPSSRGRETQYF
TGTGCCAGCAGTCCCAGCTCCAGGGGTAGGGAGACCCAGTACTTC
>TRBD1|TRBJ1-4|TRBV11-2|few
CASSLRGLGEKLFF
TGTGCCAGCAGCTTAAGGGGGCTGGGAGAAAAACTGTTTTTT
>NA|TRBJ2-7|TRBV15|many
CATSRDRFGGEQYF
TGTGCCACCAGCAGGGATCGTTTCGGCGGCGAGCAGTACTTC
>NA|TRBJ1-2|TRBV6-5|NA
CASRFRSAGGYTF
TGTGCCAGCAGGTTCAGATCGGCGGGAGGCTACACCTTC
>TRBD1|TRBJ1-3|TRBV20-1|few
CSARPGGLHSGNTIYF
TGCAGTGCTAGGCCAGGGGGACTGCACTCTGGAAACACCATATATTTT
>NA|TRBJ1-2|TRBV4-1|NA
CASSQDRGQGRNTF
TGCGCCAGCAGCCAAGATCGGGGGCAGGGGAGGAACACCTTC
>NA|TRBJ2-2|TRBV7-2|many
CASSLGVSTGELFF
TGTGCCAGCAGCTTAGGAGTTTCCACCGGGGAGCTGTTTTTT
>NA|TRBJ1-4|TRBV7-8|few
CASREGSTNEKLFF
TGTGCCAGCAGGGAGGGTTCGACTAATGAAAAACTGTTTTTT
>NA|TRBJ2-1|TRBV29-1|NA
CSVTSVNEQFF
TGCAGCGTCACCTCTGTTAATGAGCAGTTCTTC
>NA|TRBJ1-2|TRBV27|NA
CASSLSYRNYGYTF
TGTGCCAGCAGTTTATCATACAGAAACTATGGCTACACCTTC
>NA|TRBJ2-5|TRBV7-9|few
CASSPTSGLETQYF
TGTGCCAGCAGCCCGACATCCGGATTAGAGACCCAGTACTTC
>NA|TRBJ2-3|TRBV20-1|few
CSARKQGSTDTQYF
TGCAGTGCTAGAAAACAGGGAAGCACAGATACGCAGTATTTT
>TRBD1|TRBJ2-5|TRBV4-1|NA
CASSQDGGQGPQETQYF
TGCGCCAGCAGCCAAGATGGAGGACAGGGCCCACAAGAGACCCAGTACTTC
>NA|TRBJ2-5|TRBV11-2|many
CASNLAHQETQYF
TGTGCCAGCAATCTAGCGCACCAAGAGACCCAGTACTTC
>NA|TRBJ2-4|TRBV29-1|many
CSVELAAKNIQYF
TGCAGCGTTGAACTAGCAGCCAAAAACATTCAGTACTTC
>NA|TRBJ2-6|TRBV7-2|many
CASSFFGANVLTF
TGTGCCAGCAGCTTTTTCGGGGCCAACGTCCTGACTTTC
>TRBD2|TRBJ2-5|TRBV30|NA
CAWNLGGATQETQYF
TGTGCCTGGAATCTCGGGGGGGCTACCCAAGAGACCCAGTACTTC
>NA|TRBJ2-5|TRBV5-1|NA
CASSSHTGTETQYF
TGCGCCAGCAGCTCGCATACAGGGACGGAGACCCAGTACTTC
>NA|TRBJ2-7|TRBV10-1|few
CASNDQVGGSYEQYF
TGCGCCAGCAACGACCAAGTAGGGGGGAGTTACGAGCAGTACTTC
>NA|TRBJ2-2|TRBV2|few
CASTREVTGELFF
TGTGCCAGCACCAGGGAGGTCACCGGGGAGCTGTTTTTT
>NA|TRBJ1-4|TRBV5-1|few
CASSLDAGTEVLFF
TGCGCCAGCAGCTTGGATGCAGGGACCGAGGTACTGTTTTTT
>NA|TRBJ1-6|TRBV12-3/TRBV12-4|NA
CASSLSGEGVSLHF
TGTGCCAGCAGCCTAAGCGGGGAGGGGGTATCCCTCCACTTT
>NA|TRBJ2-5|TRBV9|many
CASSVGQETQYF
TGTGCCAGCAGCGTAGGCCAAGAGACCCAGTACTTC
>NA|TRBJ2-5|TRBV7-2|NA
CASSTSGGGHQETQYF
TGTGCCAGCAGCACTTCTGGCGGGGGCCACCAAGAGACCCAGTACTTC
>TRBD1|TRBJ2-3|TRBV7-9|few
CASSTGQGLGTQYF
TGTGCCAGCAGCACCGGACAGGGTCTGGGTACGCAGTATTTT
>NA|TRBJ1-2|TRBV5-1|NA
CASSPDNHGYTF
TGCGCCAGCAGCCCTGACAATCATGGCTACACCTTC
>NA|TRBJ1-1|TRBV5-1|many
CASTDRQGMNTEAFF
TGCGCCAGCACTGATCGGCAGGGGATGAACACTGAAGCTTTCTTT
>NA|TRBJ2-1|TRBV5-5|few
CASRGTGSLREQFF
TGTGCCAGCAGGGGAACAGGGAGCCTACGTGAGCAGTTCTTC
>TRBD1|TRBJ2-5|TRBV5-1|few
CASSRGTGDQETQYF
TGCGCCAGCAGCCGAGGGACAGGTGATCAAGAGACCCAGTACTTC
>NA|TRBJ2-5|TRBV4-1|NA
CASSQRRGVQETQYF
TGCGCCAGCAGCCAACGTCGCGGGGTCCAAGAGACCCAGTACTTC
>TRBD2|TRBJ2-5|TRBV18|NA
CASSASIAGAKETQYF
TGTGCCAGCTCAGCATCGATAGCGGGGGCCAAAGAGACCCAGTACTTC
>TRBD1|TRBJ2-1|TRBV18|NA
CASSPTGGYNEQFF
TGTGCCAGCTCACCGACAGGGGGCTACAATGAGCAGTTCTTC
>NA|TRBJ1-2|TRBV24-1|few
CATSDRTVNYGYTF
TGTGCCACCAGTGACCGGACAGTCAACTATGGCTACACCTTC
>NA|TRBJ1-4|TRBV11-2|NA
CASSADGTTNEKLFF
TGTGCCAGCAGCGCCGACGGCACAACTAATGAAAAACTGTTTTTT
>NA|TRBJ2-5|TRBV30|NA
CAWSDEGSGETQYF
TGTGCCTGGAGTGATGAGGGGTCAGGAGAGACCCAGTACTTC
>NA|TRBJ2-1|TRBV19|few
CASSSQREQFF
TGTGCCAGTAGTAGTCAGCGGGAGCAGTTCTTC
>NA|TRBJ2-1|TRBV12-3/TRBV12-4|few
CASTQLGSEQFF
TGTGCCAGCACCCAATTAGGGAGTGAGCAGTTCTTC
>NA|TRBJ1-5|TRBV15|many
CATRTDLAGYQPQHF
TGTGCCACCAGGACAGATTTGGCGGGCTATCAGCCCCAGCATTTT
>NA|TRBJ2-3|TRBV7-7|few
CASSGSSVDTQYF
TGTGCTAGCAGCGGCTCCTCGGTTGATACGCAGTATTTT
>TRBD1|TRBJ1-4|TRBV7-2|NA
CASSSHRGSYEKLFF
TGTGCCAGCAGCTCGCACAGGGGGTCCTATGAAAAACTGTTTTTT
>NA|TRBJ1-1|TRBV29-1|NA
CSVEGRLNTEAFF
TGCAGCGTTGAAGGGAGGCTGAACACTGAAGCTTTCTTT
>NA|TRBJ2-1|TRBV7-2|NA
CASSRAGEQFF
TGTGCCAGCAGCCGAGCGGGTGAGCAGTTCTTC
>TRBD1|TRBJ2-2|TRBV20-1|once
CSARRTGASGELFF
TGCAGTGCTAGACGGACAGGGGCTAGCGGGGAGCTGTTTTTT
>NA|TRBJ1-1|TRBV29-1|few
CSDNGQGSGTEAFF
TGCAGCGACAATGGACAAGGTTCGGGCACTGAAGCTTTCTTT
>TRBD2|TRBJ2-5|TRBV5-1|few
CASSLEPSGGYETQYF
TGCGCCAGCAGCTTGGAGCCTAGCGGGGGGTACGAGACCCAGTACTTC
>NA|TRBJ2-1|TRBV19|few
CASSVEFQQFF
TGTGCCAGTAGTGTCGAGTTCCAGCAGTTCTTC
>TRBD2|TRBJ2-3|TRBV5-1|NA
CASSRIGLAGTTDTQYF
TGCGCCAGCAGTAGGATAGGACTAGCGGGGACTACAGATACGCAGTATTTT
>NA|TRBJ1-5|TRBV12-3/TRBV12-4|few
CASNTGNQPQHF
TGTGCCAGCAATACAGGGAATCAGCCCCAGCATTTT
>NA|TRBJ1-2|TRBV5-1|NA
CASSTGPGDGGYTF
TGCGCCAGCAGTACCGGGCCTGGGGATGGGGGCTACACCTTC
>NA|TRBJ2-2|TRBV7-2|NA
CASSPRSVATGELFF
TGTGCCAGCAGCCCGAGGTCGGTCGCGACCGGGGAGCTGTTTTTT
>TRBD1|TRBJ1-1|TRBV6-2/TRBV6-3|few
CASGRTGGNTEAFF
TGTGCCAGCGGTAGGACAGGGGGGAACACTGAAGCTTTCTTT
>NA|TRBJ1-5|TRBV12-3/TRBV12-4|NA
CASSLVGIQPQHF
TGTGCCAGCAGTTTGGTGGGGATACAGCCCCAGCATTTT